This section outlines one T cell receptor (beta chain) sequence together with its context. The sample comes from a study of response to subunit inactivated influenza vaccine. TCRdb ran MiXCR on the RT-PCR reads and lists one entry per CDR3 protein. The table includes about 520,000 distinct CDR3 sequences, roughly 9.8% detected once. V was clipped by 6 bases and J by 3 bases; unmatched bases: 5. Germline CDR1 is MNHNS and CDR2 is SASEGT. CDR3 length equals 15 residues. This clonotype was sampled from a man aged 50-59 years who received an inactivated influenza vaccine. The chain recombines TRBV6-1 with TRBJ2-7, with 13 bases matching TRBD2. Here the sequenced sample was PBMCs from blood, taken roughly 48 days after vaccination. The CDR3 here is CASRSLAGGGYEQYF. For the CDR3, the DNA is TGTGCCAGCAGATCACTAGCGGGAGGGGGCTACGAGCAGTACTTC.